These 26 T cell receptor beta chains were all obtained from the same sample, sequenced in a study of CD8 T cells in Susac syndrome. Reverse transcription of roughly 0.5 to 1 ug RNA was carried out with random hexamers. TCRdb called the immunoSEQ multiplex PCR reads again in MiXCR, with one record for every CDR3 protein. The sample carries around 170,000 distinct CDR3 sequences, almost 96% recorded once. Sequencing was carried out using CD4+ T cells from PBMCs. The receptor source for this set is a human donor with Susac syndrome.

V is TRBV9 and J is TRBJ2-2; TRBD2 might be the D (5 bases). The V end lost 3 bases, the J end lost 9 bases, and 12 bases lay between the germline ends. Per the germline V gene, CDR1 is SGDLS and CDR2 is YYNGEE. The CDR3 covers 13 residues. Here the CDR3 reads CASSGDGGRELFF. CDR3 coding DNA: TGTGCCAGCAGCGGAGACGGAGGACGGGAGCTGTTTTTT.

This clonotype was picked up one time. The chain recombines TRBV5-1 with TRBJ2-4; 8 bases are a match to TRBD2. Germline V gene lookup returns CDR1 SGHRS and CDR2 YFSETQ. The CDR3 has 16 residues. V lost 1 base to trimming and J lost 2 bases; unmatched junction nucleotides: 5. The CDR3 bases are TGCGCCAGCAGCTTGAACCCGGGGGGGACCAAAAACATTCAGTACTTC. This encodes CASSLNPGGTKNIQYF. Using reference TRBV5-1 and TRBJ2-4 for the parts outside the CDR3, the full variable domain is KAGVTQTPRYLIKTRGQQVTLSCSPISGHRSVSWYQQTPGQGLQFLFEYFSETQRNKGNFPGRFSGRQFSNSRSEMNVSTLELGDSALYLCASSLNPGGTKNIQYFGAGTRLSVL.

The CDR3 DNA follows: TGTGCCAGCAGCTACAGGGGGACTTCCACAGATACGCAGTATTTT. Translating gives CASSYRGTSTDTQYF. The genes are TRBV6-5 and TRBJ2-3; the match to TRBD1 covers 8 bases. CDR3 size: 15 residues. The V segment lost 6 bases and the J segment 2 bases; nucleotides outside the gene matches: 7. Germline V gene sequence: CDR1 MNHEY, CDR2 SVGAGI.

This clonotype has just one count. DNA of the CDR3: TGTGCCAGTAGTATTAGGGTATCGGGGGGCGGTTCACCCCTCCACTTT. This translates into CASSIRVSGGGSPLHF. The rearrangement uses TRBV19 and TRBJ1-6; TRBD1 might be the D (6 bases). Trimming removed 3 bases from V and 9 bases from J, with 18 bases in between. Germline V CDR1 and CDR2: LNHDA, SQIVND (reference sequence). This CDR3 is 16 amino acids long.

This chain uses TRBV29-1 with TRBJ1-5, with D unclear. Trimming took off 1 base at V and 11 bases at J, with 15 bases between the two ends. This CDR3 has 13 amino acids. CDR1 is SQVTM, CDR2 ANQGSEA, per germline. CDR3 residues: CSVEVAGLGAQHF. CDR3 sequence (DNA): TGCAGCGTTGAAGTAGCGGGCCTCGGGGCCCAGCATTTT.

This clonotype came up a few times. The chain has TRBV12-3 or TRBV12-4 and TRBJ2-2, with D perhaps matching TRBD1 or TRBD2 (5 bases each). This CDR3 region has 15 residues. V lost 3 bases to trimming and J lost 1 base, with 9 bases between them. The chain's CDR3 is CASSLGRGNTGELFF. For the CDR3, the DNA is TGTGCCAGCAGTTTGGGACGGGGGAACACCGGGGAGCTGTTTTTT.

The rearrangement uses TRBV6-4 and TRBJ1-6; TRBD1 aligns across 7 bases. V lost 6 bases, J lost 12 bases, and 17 bases stayed unmatched. The CDR3 runs 16 residues. Germline CDR1 MRHNA, CDR2 SNTAGT. The CDR3 DNA is TGTGCCAGCAGAACCTTACAGGGGATTTGGGTCGGACCCCTCCACTTT. It codes for CASRTLQGIWVGPLHF.

The rearrangement uses TRBV3-1 and TRBJ2-5; TRBD2 agrees at 7 bases. The junction had 9 bases not matched to a gene; V was cut back by 4 bases and J by 7 bases. CDR3 length equals 14 residues. Germline assignment: CDR1 LGHDT and CDR2 YNNKEL (reference sequence). CDR3 in DNA: TGTGCCAGCAGCCCCGGGGTAGCGGGTTCGACCCAGTACTTC. Amino acid sequence: CASSPGVAGSTQYF.

The gene calls are TRBV20-1 and TRBJ1-4, with D unresolved. Trimming left V 1 base short and J 0 bases short, with 6 bases between. The length of the CDR3 is 14 residues. Germline-derived CDR1 and CDR2 are DFQATT and SNEGSKA (reference sequence). The CDR3 DNA reads as TGCAGTGCTAGAGTGACGGCAACTAATGAAAAACTGTTTTTT. This sequence encodes CSARVTATNEKLFF.

DNA for the CDR3: TGTGCCAGCAGCCGCGGAGGTGTCACTGAAGCTTTCTTT. Translating it yields CASSRGGVTEAFF. The chain combines TRBV9 with TRBJ1-1; D remains ambiguous. The CDR3 consists of 13 residues. Germline-derived CDR1 and CDR2 are SGDLS and YYNGEE. V lost 4 bases, J lost 4 bases, and 11 bases lay in between.

The V and J genes are TRBV11-3 and TRBJ2-6; D remains ambiguous. CDR3 length: 14 amino acids. V lost 6 bases to trimming and J lost 0 bases, with 6 bases between them. Germline V gene sequence: CDR1 SGHNT, CDR2 YENEEA. Here the CDR3 reads CASSPSSGANVLTF. CDR3 nucleotides: TGTGCCAGCAGTCCGAGCTCTGGGGCCAACGTCCTGACTTTC.

V and J are TRBV7-2 and TRBJ1-5; tentatively, D is TRBD1 (5 bases). Trimming pared 5 bases from V and 2 bases from J, leaving 16 bases between. In germline, CDR1 is SGHTA, CDR2 FQGNSA. The CDR3 length is 16 residues. In DNA form, the CDR3 reads TGTGCCAGCAGCCCGGGGGGACGCAGTGGCAATCAGCCCCAGCATTTT. It encodes CASSPGGRSGNQPQHF. Supplemented by reference TRBV7-2 and TRBJ1-5, the full variable domain reads GAGVSQSPSNKVTEKGKDVELRCDPISGHTALYWYRQSLGQGLEFLIYFQGNSAPDKSGLPSDRFSAERTGGSVSTLTIQRTQQEDSAVYLCASSPGGRSGNQPQHFGDGTRLSIL.

The genes are TRBV4-3 and TRBJ2-7; D perhaps matches TRBD2 (5 bases). CDR1 LGHNA and CDR2 YSLEER come from the germline V gene. The germline V and J ends were trimmed by 4 bases and 3 bases, with 16 bases remaining between them. The CDR3 totals 15 residues. As DNA, the CDR3 is TGCGCCAGCAGCCTACTGCTTGGCGGAGGCTACGAGCAGTACTTC. It specifies CASSLLLGGGYEQYF.

The chain joins TRBV12-3 or TRBV12-4 to TRBJ2-1, with TRBD1 matching over 9 bases. The CDR3 runs 14 residues. The V gene end was trimmed by 7 bases and the J gene end by 3 bases; junction bases not matched to a gene: 4. The CDR3 region has the DNA TGTGCCAGCACACTGGGACAGGGCTACAATGAGCAGTTCTTC. It translates to CASTLGQGYNEQFF.

The chain is built from TRBV30 and TRBJ1-2; D is unresolved. V was shortened by 0 bases and J by 8 bases, with 10 bases between the two germline ends. This CDR3 has 12 amino acids. Per germline, CDR1 GTSNPN and CDR2 SVGIG (reference sequence). In nucleotides, the CDR3 is TGTGCCTGGAGTGTAGGCGCTGGAGGCTACACCTTC. Protein product: CAWSVGAGGYTF.

V usage is TRBV14 and J usage is TRBJ2-7; no clear D gene. The CDR3 has 12 amino acids. Trimming stripped 4 bases from V and 6 bases from J, with 10 bases between. Germline CDR1 SGHDN, CDR2 FVKESK. CDR3 residues: CASSPFGIEQYF. CDR3 sequence (DNA): TGTGCCAGCAGCCCGTTTGGGATCGAGCAGTACTTC.

CDR3 in amino acids: CASSQVGGAFEAFF. CDR3 DNA: TGTGCCAGCAGCCAAGTGGGGGGCGCGTTCGAAGCTTTCTTT. V and J are TRBV14 and TRBJ1-1; a weak D match, TRBD1 (6 bases). The CDR3 sequence is 14 residues long. The V end lost 1 base, the J end lost 8 bases, and 14 bases lay between the germline ends. Germline CDR1 is SGHDN and CDR2 is FVKESK.

The gene calls are TRBV11-2 and TRBJ1-3; 9 bases are a match to TRBD1. CDR1 SGHAT and CDR2 FQNNGV come from the germline V gene. The junction had 4 bases not matched to a gene; V was cut back by 4 bases and J by 0 bases. The CDR3 has 16 residues. The CDR3 loop reads CASSWTGATSGNTIYF. DNA of the CDR3: TGTGCCAGCAGCTGGACAGGGGCGACCTCTGGAAACACCATATATTTT.

The V gene is TRBV27, the J gene TRBJ1-2, with D unclear. Germline CDR1 and CDR2: MNHEY and SMNVEV (reference sequence). The CDR3 spans 13 residues. Trimming took off 6 bases at V and 8 bases at J, with 16 bases between the two ends. The CDR3 DNA sequence: TGTGCCAGCAGCCCCAGACCTAACTTGGGCTACACCTTC. The encoded protein is CASSPRPNLGYTF.

This rearrangement joins TRBV20-1 to TRBJ1-2; 7 positions match TRBD1. The CDR3 contains 13 residues. The V segment lost 6 bases and the J segment 2 bases; nucleotides outside the gene matches: 6. Germline CDR1 reads DFQATT; CDR2 reads SNEGSKA (reference sequence). The CDR3 DNA reads TGCAGTGCCAAAGACAGGGCCAACTATGGCTACACCTTC. Residues: CSAKDRANYGYTF.

The V and J genes are TRBV7-2 and TRBJ2-5, with 13 bases matching TRBD2. Per the germline V gene, CDR1 is SGHTA and CDR2 is FQGNSA. This CDR3 is built from 18 residues. The junction had 10 bases not matched to a gene; V was cut back by 1 base and J by 5 bases. For the CDR3, the DNA is TGTGCCAGCAGCTTAGGGACTAGCGGGGGCCCCTCGAGGGAGACCCAGTACTTC. This gives the protein CASSLGTSGGPSRETQYF.

This chain connects TRBV27 to TRBJ1-2, with D possibly matching TRBD1 (6 bases). V was trimmed by 5 bases and J by 6 bases, leaving 19 bases between them. The CDR3 extends over 15 amino acids. Germline V gene sequence: CDR1 MNHEY, CDR2 SMNVEV (reference sequence). The DNA of the CDR3 is TGTGCCAGCAGTCCAATACTACACAGGGCAAATGGCTACACCTTC. As protein: CASSPILHRANGYTF.

The chain has TRBV19 and TRBJ1-5; D possibly corresponds to TRBD1 (5 bases). This CDR3 comprises 16 residues. V gave up 0 bases and J gave up 2 bases, with 11 bases separating them. Germline CDR1 reads LNHDA; CDR2 reads SQIVND (reference sequence). This CDR3 reads CASSIEGPNRNQPQHF. In nucleotides, the CDR3 is TGTGCCAGTAGTATAGAGGGGCCCAACCGCAATCAGCCCCAGCATTTT.

V usage is TRBV3-1 and J usage is TRBJ2-7; D is ambiguous. V was pared by 3 bases and J by 4 bases, with 10 bases between. The CDR3 spans 13 residues. Germline CDR1 and CDR2: LGHDT and YNNKEL (reference sequence). CDR3 region: CASSQDPNYEQYF. The CDR3 DNA sequence: TGTGCCAGCAGCCAGGATCCAAATTACGAGCAGTACTTC.

The chain links TRBV4-2 to TRBJ1-6, with D unresolved. CDR1 and CDR2 (germline): LGHNA, YNFKEQ. Trimming left V 3 bases short and J 6 bases short, with 12 bases between. CDR3 length: 15 residues. CDR3 region: CASSQSGLSNSPLHF. For the CDR3, the DNA is TGTGCCAGCAGCCAGAGTGGGCTATCTAATTCACCCCTCCACTTT.

The rearrangement joins TRBV11-2 to TRBJ2-7; D is uncertain. This CDR3 comprises 13 residues. The germline gives CDR1 SGHAT, CDR2 FQNNGV. Trimming shortened V by 2 bases and J by 0 bases, and 5 bases separated the two germline ends. The CDR3 region has the DNA TGTGCCAGCAGCTTAATCTTCTCCTACGAGCAGTACTTC. Its protein product is CASSLIFSYEQYF.